The rows below give T cell receptor beta chains drawn from one sample of a study of blood T cell repertoires in COVID-19. Here immunoSEQ multiplex PCR was the method, and the copy in TCRdb shows in-frame clones only, minus some. The sample records about 220,000 clones, roughly 84% being singletons. The specimen sequenced was PBMCs or T cells enriched from blood (not recorded which). The source is a woman in her 40s who had recovered from COVID-19. The CDR3 runs from the conserved cysteine through the conserved F or W. Fields, in order: V gene, clone size, J gene, D gene, CDR3 protein, CDR3 DNA. The D gene is left open where the match is weak. For some rows the clone size is stated as once, few or many, or as a class when expanded; others skip it.

TRBV28	NA	TRBJ1-5	TRBD1	CASSLDLIEQGANQPQHF	TGTGCCAGCAGTCTGGATTTGATAGAACAGGGGGCAAATCAGCCCCAGCATTTT
TRBV6-5	NA	TRBJ1-2	TRBD1	CASTPDREFDGYTF	TGTGCCAGCACCCCGGACAGGGAATTTGATGGCTACACCTTC
TRBV28	NA	TRBJ2-1	NA	CASSPRSSYNEQFF	TGTGCCAGCAGCCCCCGGAGCTCCTACAATGAGCAGTTCTTC
TRBV4-3	NA	TRBJ2-5	TRBD1	CASSQEPGGETQYF	TGCGCCAGCAGCCAAGAACCAGGGGGAGAGACCCAGTACTTC
TRBV5-1	NA	TRBJ2-5	TRBD1	CASSLSDRGNQETQYF	TGCGCCAGCAGCTTATCAGACAGGGGAAACCAAGAGACCCAGTACTTC
TRBV7-2	NA	TRBJ2-6	TRBD1	CASSPQGGGANVLTF	TGTGCCAGCAGCCCACAGGGGGGTGGGGCCAACGTCCTGACTTTC
TRBV19	few	TRBJ2-1	NA	CASSIESSYNEQFF	TGTGCCAGTAGTATTGAGAGCTCCTACAATGAGCAGTTCTTC
TRBV20-1	NA	TRBJ1-4	TRBD1	CSASRQGSTNEKLFF	TGCAGTGCTAGTAGACAGGGCTCAACTAATGAAAAACTGTTTTTT
TRBV5-1	NA	TRBJ1-6	TRBD1	CASSLAGQLNSPLHF	TGCGCCAGCAGCTTGGCGGGACAGCTTAATTCACCCCTCCACTTT
TRBV13	NA	TRBJ2-5	TRBD2	CASSRLAGGQETQYF	TGTGCCAGCAGCCGACTAGCGGGAGGCCAAGAGACCCAGTACTTC
TRBV7-2	NA	TRBJ2-5	TRBD1	CASSLGTGTGETQYF	TGTGCCAGCAGCTTAGGGACAGGCACAGGAGAGACCCAGTACTTC
TRBV5-1	once	TRBJ1-2	NA	CASSLARGYYGYTF	TGCGCCAGCAGCTTGGCCCGGGGGTACTATGGCTACACCTTC
TRBV24-1	NA	TRBJ2-2	NA	CATSDLGGGLTGELFF	TGTGCCACCAGTGATTTGGGGGGGGGCCTCACCGGGGAGCTGTTTTTT
TRBV29-1	NA	TRBJ2-1	NA	CSVERPPSDEQFF	TGCAGCGTAGAACGTCCCCCGTCGGATGAGCAGTTCTTC
TRBV3-1/TRBV3-2	NA	TRBJ1-1	TRBD1	CASSPGTGGTEAFF	TGTGCCAGCAGCCCGGGGACAGGGGGCACTGAAGCTTTCTTT
TRBV5-5	NA	TRBJ2-2	TRBD2	CASSFLAGGAGELFF	TGTGCCAGCAGCTTCCTAGCGGGAGGAGCCGGGGAGCTGTTTTTT
TRBV27	NA	TRBJ2-1	TRBD2	CASSLFGGDYRVDEQFF	TGTGCCAGCAGTTTATTCGGGGGGGACTACCGAGTGGATGAGCAGTTCTTC
TRBV10-1	NA	TRBJ2-3	TRBD2	CASSARTSGKADTQYF	TGCGCCAGCAGCGCCAGGACTAGCGGGAAGGCAGATACGCAGTATTTT
TRBV6-1	NA	TRBJ2-2	TRBD1	CASSVDRKYFTGELFF	TGTGCCAGCAGTGTGGACAGGAAATACTTCACCGGGGAGCTGTTTTTT
TRBV11-3	NA	TRBJ2-1	NA	CASSLTGDWDDEQFF	TGTGCCAGCAGCTTGACTGGGGACTGGGACGACGAGCAGTTCTTC
TRBV7-2	NA	TRBJ1-4	TRBD1	CASSLEGQGYEKLFF	TGTGCCAGCAGCTTAGAGGGACAGGGATATGAAAAACTGTTTTTT
TRBV15	once	TRBJ2-1	TRBD1	CATSKQGPSYNEQFF	TGTGCCACCAGCAAACAGGGGCCCTCCTACAATGAGCAGTTCTTC
TRBV9	once	TRBJ1-4	NA	CASSAPGAGEKLFF	TGTGCCAGCAGCGCTCCAGGGGCTGGCGAAAAACTGTTTTTT
TRBV28	NA	TRBJ1-1	NA	CASSFLDRNTEAFF	TGTGCCAGCAGTTTCCTTGACAGGAACACTGAAGCTTTCTTT
TRBV2	NA	TRBJ2-1	TRBD2	CASRGLAGRNEQFF	TGTGCCAGCAGGGGACTAGCGGGCCGCAATGAGCAGTTCTTC
TRBV6-5	once	TRBJ2-2	TRBD1	CASNRGTGELFF	TGTGCCAGCAACAGGGGCACCGGGGAGCTGTTTTTT
TRBV20-1	NA	TRBJ2-1	NA	CSASRLGGVNEQFF	TGCAGTGCTAGTAGACTAGGGGGGGTCAATGAGCAGTTCTTC
TRBV2	few	TRBJ2-2	TRBD1	CASSLQGTGELFF	TGTGCCAGCAGCCTACAGGGGACCGGGGAGCTGTTTTTT
TRBV7-2	NA	TRBJ2-4	TRBD1	CASSLTPGQRPLKNIQYF	TGTGCCAGCAGCCTCACGCCGGGACAGCGCCCTCTCAAAAACATTCAGTACTTC
TRBV24-1	NA	TRBJ1-2	NA	CATSSRGSQGYTF	TGTGCCACCAGCTCCAGGGGTTCTCAGGGCTACACCTTC
TRBV10-3	once	TRBJ1-2	TRBD1	CAISESPDRGDYGYTF	TGTGCCATCAGTGAGTCACCTGACAGGGGAGATTATGGCTACACCTTC
TRBV5-1	NA	TRBJ1-4	TRBD1	CASSSGTGDEKLFF	TGCGCCAGCAGCTCCGGGACAGGGGATGAAAAACTGTTTTTT
TRBV11-2	NA	TRBJ2-3	TRBD2	CASTVLAGEILYF	TGTGCCAGCACCGTCCTAGCGGGAGAAATATTGTATTTT
TRBV6-5	NA	TRBJ1-1	TRBD1	CASSYSTGDRTEAFF	TGTGCCAGCAGTTACTCTACAGGGGACCGCACTGAAGCTTTCTTT
TRBV6-1	NA	TRBJ2-2	TRBD1	CASSETGMTGELFF	TGTGCCAGCAGTGAGACAGGGATGACCGGGGAGCTGTTTTTT
TRBV19	NA	TRBJ1-3	NA	CASSIGGSGNTIYF	TGTGCCAGTAGTATCGGAGGCTCTGGAAACACCATATATTTT
TRBV6-4	NA	TRBJ1-6	NA	CASSEGHFNSPLHF	TGTGCCAGCAGTGAGGGACATTTTAATTCACCCCTCCACTTT
TRBV27	few	TRBJ2-3	NA	CASSLSWRDANTQYF	TGTGCCAGCAGTTTATCGTGGCGGGACGCCAATACGCAGTATTTT
TRBV9	once	TRBJ2-2	NA	CASSVNQGLNTGELFF	TGTGCCAGCAGCGTTAATCAGGGATTGAACACCGGGGAGCTGTTTTTT
TRBV7-2	many	TRBJ1-2	TRBD1	CASSLSIGQEIDGYTF	TGTGCCAGCAGCTTAAGCATAGGACAGGAGATAGACGGCTACACCTTC
TRBV5-4	NA	TRBJ2-3	TRBD2	CASSLGGGLGENTQYF	TGTGCCAGCAGCTTGGGAGGCGGACTAGGGGAGAATACGCAGTATTTT
TRBV2	NA	TRBJ2-7	NA	CASSRDNYEQYF	TGTGCCAGCAGCAGGGACAACTACGAGCAGTACTTC
TRBV9	NA	TRBJ1-3	NA	CASSVGRERLLSGNTIYF	TGTGCCAGCAGCGTAGGCAGGGAAAGGCTCCTCTCTGGAAACACCATATATTTT
TRBV7-8	NA	TRBJ1-5	NA	CASSLSRVGNQPQHF	TGTGCCAGCAGCTTAAGCAGGGTTGGCAATCAGCCCCAGCATTTT
TRBV19	NA	TRBJ1-3	TRBD1	CASSRPGTGSYSGNTIYF	TGTGCCAGTAGTAGACCCGGGACAGGGTCATACTCTGGAAACACCATATATTTT